This note documents a single T cell receptor beta chain sequence. Clones were read by immunoSEQ multiplex PCR, and TCRdb kept only the in-frame ones, dropping some. The data show around 44,000 clones, around 94% seen once. The data stem from a study of T cell changes during pregnancy in multiple sclerosis. What was sequenced was peripheral blood. The source is a female donor with multiple sclerosis, enrolled in a pregnancy study.

As DNA, the CDR3 is TGTGCCAGCAGCTATTACAAGGGGCCTAACTATGGCTACACCTTC. The encoded protein is CASSYYKGPNYGYTF. The chain recombines TRBV11-2 with TRBJ1-2, with D possibly being TRBD1 (5 bases). Germline values: CDR1 SGHAT, CDR2 FQNNGV. The CDR3 loop spans 15 amino acids. Trimming removed 4 bases from V and 0 bases from J, with 12 bases in between.